These 2 T cell receptor beta chains were sequenced from one sample in a study of blood T cell repertoires in COVID-19. TCRdb keeps only in-frame clones here, not all; method: immunoSEQ multiplex PCR. This table holds around 270,000 clones, around 89% found once. The material sequenced was peripheral blood. Every receptor here comes from a man aged 30 to 45 with acute or convalescent COVID-19.

This rearrangement joins TRBV12-2 to TRBJ1-6. TRBV12-2 is a pseudogene segment. The CDR3 spans 13 residues. CDR3 amino acids: CASRVSTNSPLHF. In nucleotides, the CDR3 is TGTGCAAGTCGCGTGTCTACTAATTCACCCCTCCACTTT.

The J gene is TRBJ2-1, the V gene TRBV7-6; maybe TRBD1 (6 bases). V was trimmed by 4 bases and J by 4 bases, leaving 11 bases between them. In germline, CDR1 is SGHVS, CDR2 FNYEAQ. This CDR3 is 14 amino acids long. CDR3 residues: CASSSGDRYNEQFF. The CDR3 DNA sequence: TGTGCCAGCAGCTCCGGCGACAGGTACAATGAGCAGTTCTTC.